The T cell receptor beta chain under discussion was sequenced for a study of blood T cell repertoires in COVID-19 (TCRdb year 2020). Study-wide context: Samples from collaborators originated in the United States, Italy and Spain and spanned both the acute and convalescent phases of COVID-19. Samples were obtained from the ongoing ImmuneRACE study (first 160 participants) and from 1,000 to 1,500 subjects provided by 6 global collaborators. The prospective study material was composed of cDNA or gDNA derived from T cells, B-cell-depleted T cells, or PBMCs. The repertoires were made available in a free public database intended to serve as a resource for research on the immune response to SARS-CoV-2. HLA class I and class II types, where available, came from metadata supplied by the sample provider rather than from assay-based typing. Subjects who had been exposed to COVID-19, were actively infected with it, or had recovered from it provided the deeply sampled blood TCRbeta repertoires that made up the dataset. The sample metadata nearly always contained a de-identified subject ID, COVID-19 status, age in years and sex. General conclusions and limits of the study: The amount of clinical and demographic metadata varied by source and participant and was provided uncurated.

Turning to this clone: Its antigen remains undetermined. Base qualities are missing; no much larger clone stands one base away.

The immunoSEQ Assay, a bias-controlled multiplex PCR, was used to amplify TCRbeta CDR3 regions from genomic DNA. In the paper's pipeline: The number of nucleated cells in each sample was estimated from the amplification of reference gene primers within the assay. To quantify the absolute abundance of each unique TCRbeta CDR3 rearrangement, sequence reads were collapsed and filtered. For each sample, productive Simpson clonality was calculated by taking the square root of Simpson's diversity index across productive rearrangements. Imported from immuneACCESS, the table was reduced by TCRdb to in-frame sequences with V and J called. These copies leave out some clones; in studies compared against another copy, an unresolved V gene accounts for under half, and the cause of the remainder is not known. V and J calls and clone size are as listed in that table; D and trimming were resolved from the DNA. The sample records approximately 72,000 clones, around 90% of which are singletons. The top ten clonotypes cover approximately 28% of the sample.

Whole blood was collected in K2EDTA tubes by collaborating institutions according to the institutions' own protocols. For TCRbeta analysis, collaborator samples were shipped as frozen whole blood, as isolated PBMCs, or as DNA extracted from either sample type. Relative to germline, V is 2 bases shorter and J is 1 base shorter, with 18 bases between their ends. In the germline V gene, CDR1 corresponds to KGHSH and CDR2 to LQKENI. The CDR3 spans 17 residues, from the cysteine through the phenylalanine. Just the 51-base CDR3 DNA is kept, in frame starting at base 1. Recombination connected TRBV18 to TRBJ2-7; tentative D gene TRBD2, with 6 bases matching. The sample taken for sequencing was peripheral blood. The sequence was collected from a man aged 50-59 years with acute or convalescent COVID-19. CDR3 loop: CASSPDITGLASYEQYF. The DNA sequence is as follows: TGTGCCAGCTCACCAGATATTACGGGACTGGCTTCCTACGAGCAGTACTTC.